This T cell receptor beta chain comes out of a study of T cell responses to AZD1222 COVID-19 vaccine. This CDR3 contains 14 residues. Trimming took 6 bases from V and 6 from J; bases not matched to a gene: 5. Germline V gene lookup returns CDR1 SGHNT and CDR2 YENEEA. Using immunoSEQ multiplex PCR, the repertoire was profiled, and TCRdb retains in-frame clones only, with some absent. The profile shows some 150,000 clones, 90% of them singletons. This clone occurred once. What it binds is not known. Study-level results: Repertoire samples came only from after the peak T cell response. At baseline, seropositivity was found in only five or six AZD1222 recipients.

The chain recombines TRBV11-3 with TRBJ2-3; TRBD1 matches 11 bases. The TCR sequence derives from an adult in good health. The material sequenced was peripheral blood, taken on day 0 of AZD1222 vaccination. The CDR3 region is CASRRTGGWDTQYF. The CDR3 coding sequence is TGTGCCAGCAGAAGGACAGGGGGCTGGGATACGCAGTATTTT.